The source of this T cell receptor beta chain is a study of blood T cell repertoires in COVID-19. Study background: Samples representing acute and convalescent COVID-19 were sourced from the United States, Italy and Spain. T cells, B-cell-depleted T cells, or PBMCs supplied cDNA or gDNA.

Germline-derived CDR1 and CDR2 are KGHSH and LQKENI. The CDR3 is 14 residues long. Trimming cost V 2 bases and J 4 bases, with 12 bases left between them. Per the study methods: It was from reference gene primer amplification that nucleated cell counts were estimated. Generated by immunoSEQ multiplex PCR, the TCRdb table keeps only in-frame clones and is missing some. That table is the source of V, J and clone size, and D and trimming were worked out from the DNA. Of 90,000 to 130,000 clones in the sample, about 70% were seen once. The sequence was obtained from a woman aged 55 to 70 with acute or convalescent COVID-19. The chain links TRBV18 to TRBJ2-7; possible D gene TRBD1, 5 bases. The specimen was peripheral blood. The CDR3 nucleotides read TGTGCCAGCTCACCATTCGACAGTTCATACGAGCAGTACTTC. As protein: CASSPFDSSYEQYF. Using reference TRBV18 and TRBJ2-7 for the parts outside the CDR3, the full variable domain is NAGVMQNPRHLVRRRGQEARLRCSPMKGHSHVYWYRQLPEEGLKFMVYLQKENIIDESGMPKERFSAEFPKEGPSILRIQQVVRGDSAAYFCASSPFDSSYEQYFGPGTRLTVT.